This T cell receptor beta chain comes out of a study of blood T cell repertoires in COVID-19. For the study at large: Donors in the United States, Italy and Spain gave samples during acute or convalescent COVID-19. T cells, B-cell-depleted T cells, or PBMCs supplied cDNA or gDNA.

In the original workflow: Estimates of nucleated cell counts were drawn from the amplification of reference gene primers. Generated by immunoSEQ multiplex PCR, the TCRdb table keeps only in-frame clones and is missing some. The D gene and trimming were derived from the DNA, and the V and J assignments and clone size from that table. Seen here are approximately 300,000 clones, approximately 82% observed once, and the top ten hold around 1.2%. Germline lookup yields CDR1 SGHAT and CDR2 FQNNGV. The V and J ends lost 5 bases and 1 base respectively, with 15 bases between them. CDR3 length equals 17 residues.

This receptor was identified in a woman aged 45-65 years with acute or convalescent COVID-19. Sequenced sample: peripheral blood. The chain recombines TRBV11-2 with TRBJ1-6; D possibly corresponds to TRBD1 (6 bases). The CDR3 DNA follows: TGTGCCAGCAGCACTCACAGGGATGGGTCCTATAATTCACCCCTCCACTTT. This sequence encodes CASSTHRDGSYNSPLHF.